These 25 T cell receptor beta chains were sequenced from one sample in a study of blood T cells in healthy people across ages. With a J-beta primer mix and a sample-barcoded 5' primer, a second PCR ran about 7 to 11 cycles. TCRdb itself ran the 5' RACE reads through MiXCR, one entry per CDR3 protein. The table lists roughly 550,000 distinct CDR3 sequences, around 24% of them singletons. These same records also appear under a second study, on T cells of mothers and their children.

The specimen was blood. These receptors originate from a boy aged 5-17 years in good health.

The J gene is TRBJ2-5, the V gene TRBV7-2, with a possible D match to TRBD2 (6 bases). This CDR3 region has 15 residues. Trimming took off 0 bases at V and 1 base at J, with 9 bases between the two ends. CDR1 is SGHTA, CDR2 FQGNSA, per germline. The CDR3 DNA is TGTGCCAGCAGCTTAGCTATGGGAGGCCAAGAGACCCAGTACTTC. Translation: CASSLAMGGQETQYF.

The rearrangement links TRBV5-4 to TRBJ1-5; D is undetermined. V was clipped by 3 bases and J by 7 bases, with 11 bases between them. Germline CDR1 is SGHNT and CDR2 is YYREEE (reference sequence). This CDR3 comprises 13 residues. For the CDR3, the DNA is TGTGCCAGCAGCTGGGATCCGGGGCAGCCCCAGCATTTT. Protein: CASSWDPGQPQHF.

This clonotype was seen more than once but under ten times. The chain carries TRBV18 and TRBJ2-5; D possibly corresponds to TRBD2 (6 bases). Germline V gene sequence: CDR1 KGHSH, CDR2 LQKENI. The CDR3 totals 13 residues. The ends were cut back, 5 bases at V and 2 bases at J, with 9 bases in the middle. Here the CDR3 reads CASSTGRQETQYF. The DNA for the CDR3 is TGTGCCAGCTCAACCGGGAGACAAGAGACCCAGTACTTC.

CDR3: CASSYSGVGEKLFF. The CDR3 coding sequence is TGTGCCAGCAGTTACTCGGGGGTGGGTGAAAAACTGTTTTTT. The chain combines TRBV6-5 with TRBJ1-4, with a weak D call TRBD1 (5 bases). Germline V gene lookup returns CDR1 MNHEY and CDR2 SVGAGI. This CDR3 comprises 14 residues. V lost 0 bases and J 7 bases, leaving 9 bases between the germline ends.

This clonotype was detected ten times or more. The gene calls are TRBV29-1 and TRBJ2-3, with D possibly TRBD1 on 7 matching bases. The V gene lost 4 bases and the J gene lost 5 bases, with 13 bases spanning the gap. The CDR3 spans 13 residues. Germline assignment: CDR1 SQVTM and CDR2 ANQGSEA. CDR3 DNA: TGCAGCGTTGGGAGGGGGCAGGGAGATACGCAGTATTTT. Protein sequence: CSVGRGQGDTQYF.

CDR3 protein: CASGEGRNQPQHF. Written as DNA, the CDR3 is TGTGCCAGCGGGGAGGGGAGGAATCAGCCCCAGCATTTT. The rearrangement joins TRBV9 to TRBJ1-5, with D possibly matching TRBD1 (5 bases). V was cut by 7 bases and J by 4 bases, with 12 bases left in between. CDR3 size: 13 residues. Germline CDR1 reads SGDLS; CDR2 reads YYNGEE.

The chain recombines TRBV14 with TRBJ2-7; no reliable D call. Between the trimmed V and J ends, which lost 6 bases and 0 bases, there was a span of 6 bases. Germline lookup yields CDR1 SGHDN and CDR2 FVKESK. The CDR3 is made up of 12 amino acids. The CDR3 DNA sequence: TGTGCCAGCAGTTACCTCTCCTACGAGCAGTACTTC. This gives the protein CASSYLSYEQYF.

This clonotype was observed a few times. The V call is TRBV9, the J call TRBJ2-1; possibly TRBD1 for D (5 bases). Trimming shortened V by 4 bases and J by 2 bases, and 13 bases separated the two germline ends. The CDR3 contains 15 residues. Germline-derived CDR1 and CDR2 are SGDLS and YYNGEE. DNA of the CDR3: TGTGCCAGCAGCATAACACAGGCCCCCTACAATGAGCAGTTCTTC. Its protein is CASSITQAPYNEQFF.

This clonotype occurred many times. The rearrangement uses TRBV29-1 and TRBJ2-7; TRBD1 matches 8 bases. Trimming at V came to 5 bases and at J to 3 bases, leaving 6 bases not matched to a gene. This CDR3 has 13 amino acids. Germline V gene lookup returns CDR1 SQVTM and CDR2 ANQGSEA. CDR3 coding DNA: TGCAGCGTTCCAGGACAGGGTTTCTACGAGCAGTACTTC. This encodes CSVPGQGFYEQYF.

V is TRBV5-6 and J is TRBJ2-1; 11 positions agree with TRBD2. Trimming removed 2 bases from V and 0 bases from J; junction bases left unmatched: 10. CDR1 SGHDT and CDR2 YYEEEE come from the germline V gene. The CDR3 contains 19 residues. CDR3 sequence: CASSFLSSGRPSSYNEQFF. The DNA for the CDR3 is TGTGCCAGCAGCTTCCTTTCTAGCGGGAGGCCCAGCTCCTACAATGAGCAGTTCTTC.

This clonotype was seen at least ten times. The J gene is TRBJ1-5, the V gene TRBV12-3 or TRBV12-4; tentative D call: TRBD1 (5 bases). This CDR3 spans 14 amino acids. Trimming stripped 4 bases from V and 2 bases from J, with 9 bases between. CDR3 DNA sequence: TGTGCCAGCAGTTCAGGGCTTGGCAATCAGCCCCAGCATTTT. Protein sequence: CASSSGLGNQPQHF.

Concerning this clonotype itself: Possible read error: a much larger clone is one base away. The chain recombines TRBV4-3 with TRBJ2-3, with TRBD2 as a possible D gene (6 bases). Germline loops: CDR1 LGHNA, CDR2 YSLEER. This CDR3 comprises 17 residues. The CDR3 loop reads CASNQDNGGEGTDTQYF. CDR3 in DNA: TGCGCCAGCAACCAAGATAACGGGGGAGAAGGCACAGATACGCAGTATTTT.

The chain joins TRBV20-1 to TRBJ2-5; TRBD2 matches 13 bases. The J call may be incorrect, as the DNA end agrees better with TRBJ2-7. The CDR3 extends over 16 amino acids. Germline CDR1 is DFQATT and CDR2 is SNEGSKA (reference sequence). CDR3 sequence (DNA): TGCAGTGCAATGGGACTAGCGGGAACAAGACGCGACGAGCAGTACTTC. Its protein product is CSAMGLAGTRRDEQYF.

This clonotype was seen many times. The chain recombines TRBV10-3 with TRBJ2-1; 8 nucleotides agree with TRBD2. The germline V gene encodes CDR1 ENHRY and CDR2 SYGVKD. Trimming at V came to 6 bases and at J to 12 bases, leaving 10 bases not matched to a gene. The CDR3 runs to 13 residues. The CDR3 coding sequence is TGTGCCATCAGGGACGGGGGGGGACGGGGGCAGTTCTTC. Amino acids: CAIRDGGGRGQFF.

This clonotype has ten or more counts. This chain joins TRBV11-1 and TRBJ2-5; no definite D call. The length of the CDR3 is 11 residues. V lost 6 bases, J lost 7 bases, and 9 bases lay in between. Per the germline V gene, CDR1 is SGHAT and CDR2 is FQDESV (reference sequence). CDR3: CASRGPGTQYF. CDR3 coding DNA: TGTGCCAGCAGGGGCCCGGGGACCCAGTACTTC.

This clonotype was counted once. An end of the junction differs from the germline gene, which may be a read error. This chain joins TRBV12-3 or TRBV12-4 and TRBJ2-5, with 14 positions matching TRBD2. The end of the DNA fits TRBJ2-1 better, so the J call may be wrong. The CDR3 totals 17 residues. CDR3: CASSGLAGGRSHNEQFF. As DNA, the CDR3 is TGTGCCAGCAGTGGACTAGCGGGAGGCCGTTCCCACAATGAACAGTTCTTC.

The chain links TRBV9 to TRBJ1-3; unclear D gene. Germline V lookup: CDR1 SGDLS, CDR2 YYNGEE. Trimming removed 2 bases at V and 2 bases at J, with 11 bases between. The CDR3 consists of 15 residues. In nucleotides, the CDR3 is TGTGCCAGCAGCGTCGAGGACGGACCTGGAAACACCATATATTTT. Translating it yields CASSVEDGPGNTIYF. Drawing the rest from reference TRBV9 and TRBJ1-3, the complete variable domain is DSGVTQTPKHLITATGQRVTLRCSPRSGDLSVYWYQQSLDQGLQFLIQYYNGEERAKGNILERFSAQQFPDLHSELNLSSLELGDSALYFCASSVEDGPGNTIYFGEGSWLTVV.

The chain joins TRBV6-5 to TRBJ2-1; no reliable D call. This CDR3 contains 12 residues. CDR1 is MNHEY, CDR2 SVGAGI, per germline. The germline V and J ends were trimmed by 5 bases and 4 bases, with 6 bases remaining between them. The CDR3 here is CASSPEYNEQFF. In DNA, the CDR3 is TGTGCCAGCAGTCCGGAGTACAATGAGCAGTTCTTC.

This clonotype has a handful of counts. V gene TRBV6-2 or TRBV6-3 combines with J gene TRBJ2-5; the match to TRBD2 covers 9 bases. The DNA end is more similar to TRBJ2-1, so the J call may be wrong. The CDR3 runs to 16 residues. Germline V lookup: CDR1 MNHEY, CDR2 SVGEGT. CDR3 in DNA: TGTGCCAGCAGGCAGACGTCTAGCGGGACCTACAATGAGCAGTTCTTC. Its translation: CASRQTSSGTYNEQFF.

This clonotype was seen ten or more times. The chain employs TRBV5-1 and TRBJ1-4, with D possibly being TRBD1 (5 bases). Per germline, CDR1 SGHRS and CDR2 YFSETQ. Trimming stripped 1 base from V and 0 bases from J, with 10 bases between. This CDR3 region has 16 residues. As DNA, the CDR3 is TGCGCCAGCAGCTTGTCCCAGGGAGCAACTAATGAAAAACTGTTTTTT. Translating it yields CASSLSQGATNEKLFF.

The J gene is TRBJ2-2, the V gene TRBV5-1; maybe TRBD2 (5 bases). V was clipped by 4 bases and J by 4 bases, with 26 bases between them. This CDR3 has 19 residues. CDR1 is SGHRS and CDR2 is YFSETQ in the germline V gene. The CDR3 nucleotides are TGCGCCAGCAGCCCCCCTCAGGTTGGGGTAGCGAGCAGCACCGGGGAGCTGTTTTTT. Amino acids: CASSPPQVGVASSTGELFF.

Ten or more counts support this clonotype. This chain uses TRBV6-6 with TRBJ2-4; possible D gene TRBD2, 6 bases. This CDR3 region has 15 residues. Germline V CDR1 and CDR2: MNHNY, SVGAGI (reference sequence). Trimming pared 6 bases from V and 1 base from J, leaving 13 bases between. CDR3 in DNA: TGTGCCAGCAGCCCCCGGCGGGATGCCAAAAACATTCAGTACTTC. Its translation: CASSPRRDAKNIQYF.

The rearrangement joins TRBV3-1 to TRBJ1-2, with 7 bases matching TRBD1. Germline V gives CDR1 LGHDT, CDR2 YNNKEL (reference sequence). The CDR3 consists of 15 residues. V lost 1 base to trimming and J lost 6 bases; unmatched junction nucleotides: 8. As DNA, the CDR3 is TGTGCCAGCAGCCAAGCCACCGGGACAGCGGATGGCTACACCTTC. This codes for CASSQATGTADGYTF.

This clonotype came up a few times. The CDR3 sequence: CASGPRHEREKLFF. DNA for the CDR3: TGTGCCAGCGGCCCCCGGCATGAACGTGAAAAACTGTTTTTT. The V call is TRBV6-2 or TRBV6-3, the J call TRBJ1-4, with D unclear. Germline CDR1 and CDR2: MNHEY and SVGEGT. Trimming pared 8 bases from V and 7 bases from J, leaving 17 bases between. This CDR3 has 14 residues.

This clonotype was counted only a few times. V usage is TRBV19 and J usage is TRBJ2-5; possibly TRBD1 for D (5 bases). The CDR3 runs 17 residues. CDR1 is LNHDA and CDR2 is SQIVND in the germline V gene (reference sequence). V lost 3 bases, J lost 1 base, and 18 bases lay in between. The CDR3 sequence is CASSMAGRRQPQETQYF. DNA for the CDR3: TGTGCCAGTAGTATGGCAGGACGCCGACAGCCCCAAGAGACCCAGTACTTC.